This T cell receptor (beta chain) derives from a study of cytomegalovirus exposure and HLA in healthy donors. Note on this clone: Its antigen is not identified.

Study-level results: Testing in vitro showed three CMV-associated chains specific for CMV antigens.

The CDR3 has 14 amino acids. Trimming took 2 bases from V and 6 from J, leaving 12 bases between them. Looked up from germline, CDR1 is KGHSH and CDR2 is LQKENI. Method: immunoSEQ multiplex PCR; TCRdb's copy keeps in-frame clones and lacks some. The sample records tens of thousands of clones, 93% being singletons. The chain links TRBV18 to TRBJ2-3; D gene uncertain. This sequence was found in a young woman in good health and CMV-seronegative. Sequencing was performed on PBMCs. The CDR3 loop reads CASSPETGEDTQYF. DNA of the CDR3: TGTGCCAGCTCACCAGAAACTGGTGAGGATACGCAGTATTTT.